This is a list of T cell receptor beta chains from one sample in a study of T-cell memory formation after mild COVID-19. TCRdb itself ran the 5' RACE reads through MiXCR, one entry per CDR3 protein. The table includes nearly 350,000 distinct CDR3 sequences, about an eighth detected once. Sequenced material: PBMCs or a T cell subset sorted from them (not recorded which). The receptor set was obtained from a man younger than 35 who had mild COVID-19 (a few samples of this study predate the infection). Cell type and time point are not known. The CDR3 runs from the conserved cysteine through the conserved F or W. A D gene is named only where the DNA matches it firmly. Size tells how often a clone was seen (once, few, many) or the class of an expanded clone, and some rows leave it out.

TRBV28	TRBJ2-7	-	-	TGTGCCACTGGACTTGGGGACTACGAGCAGTACTTC	CATGLGDYEQYF
TRBV11-2	TRBJ1-1	TRBD1	few	TGTGCCAGCAGGGTGGGACAGGGGGGGACTGAAGCTTTCTTT	CASRVGQGGTEAFF
TRBV5-1	TRBJ1-5	-	few	TGCGCCAGCAGCTACCAGGGGCAGGGTCAGCCCCAGCATTTT	CASSYQGQGQPQHF
TRBV6-5	TRBJ2-5	-	few	TGTGCCAGCAGTTACCGAATCGGTGGGGGGAGGATAGAGACCCAGTACTTC	CASSYRIGGGRIETQYF
TRBV6-2/TRBV6-3	TRBJ1-2	-	-	TGTGCCAGCACTATAACCGGGGGCTATGGCTACACCTTC	CASTITGGYGYTF
TRBV7-9	TRBJ2-5	-	few	TGTGCCAGCAGCTTAGCACTACCCCGGATTGGGGGGACCCAGTACTTC	CASSLALPRIGGTQYF
TRBV6-5	TRBJ1-1	-	-	TGTGCCAGCAGTTACTCTTCGGGGCCCCGAGACACTGAAGCTTTCTTT	CASSYSSGPRDTEAFF
TRBV4-3	TRBJ2-3	TRBD2	-	TGCGCCAGCAGCCAAGAGGTACTAGCGGGGGCAGATACGCAGTATTTT	CASSQEVLAGADTQYF
TRBV2	TRBJ2-7	-	few	TGTGCCAGCAGTTGGACGGACGAGCAGTACTTC	CASSWTDEQYF
TRBV3-1	TRBJ2-7	-	-	TGTGCCAGCAGCCGCCGCCCACTAACCTACGAGCAGTACTTC	CASSRRPLTYEQYF
TRBV6-2/TRBV6-3	TRBJ1-1	TRBD1	-	TGTGCCAGCTGGGGCAGGACAGGGGCCACTGAAGCTTTCTTT	CASWGRTGATEAFF
TRBV4-1	TRBJ2-3	-	-	TGCGCCAGCAGCCAAGGGCTTGCGGGGAGCTACACAGATACGCAGTATTTT	CASSQGLAGSYTDTQYF
TRBV5-1	TRBJ1-1	-	many	TGCGCCAGCAGCTCCAGGGCGAACACTGAAGCTTTCTTT	CASSSRANTEAFF
TRBV20-1	TRBJ2-1	TRBD2	-	TGCAGTGCCCGGAGCGGGCTAGCGGACTACAATGAGCAGTTCTTC	CSARSGLADYNEQFF
TRBV29-1	TRBJ2-3	-	few	TGCAGCGTGGGGAAGGGACGATCTAGCACAGATACGCAGTATTTT	CSVGKGRSSTDTQYF
TRBV9	TRBJ2-3	TRBD2	few	TGTGCCAGCAGCGTAGCGGCGGGGGGTTCCACAGATACGCAGTATTTT	CASSVAAGGSTDTQYF